This TCR beta chain emerged from a study of CD8 T cells in ankylosing spondylitis. Germline V gives CDR1 DFQATT, CDR2 SNEGSKA (reference sequence). V was pared by 4 bases and J by 4 bases, with 13 bases between. The CDR3 sequence is 13 residues long. TCRdb called the 5' RACE reads again in MiXCR, with one record for every CDR3 protein. The data contain 120,000 to 150,000 distinct CDR3 sequences, 6.5% to 8.5% of them singletons. The TCR was taken from a male donor with ankylosing spondylitis. Sequencing was done on a sample of synovial fluid, either unsorted or a sorted T cell fraction (not recorded which). The chain uses TRBV20-1 and TRBJ1-2, with TRBD1 as a possible D gene (6 bases). CDR3 residues: CSAKEGGSYGYTF. CDR3 DNA sequence: TGCAGTGCTAAGGAGGGGGGGTCCTATGGCTACACCTTC.